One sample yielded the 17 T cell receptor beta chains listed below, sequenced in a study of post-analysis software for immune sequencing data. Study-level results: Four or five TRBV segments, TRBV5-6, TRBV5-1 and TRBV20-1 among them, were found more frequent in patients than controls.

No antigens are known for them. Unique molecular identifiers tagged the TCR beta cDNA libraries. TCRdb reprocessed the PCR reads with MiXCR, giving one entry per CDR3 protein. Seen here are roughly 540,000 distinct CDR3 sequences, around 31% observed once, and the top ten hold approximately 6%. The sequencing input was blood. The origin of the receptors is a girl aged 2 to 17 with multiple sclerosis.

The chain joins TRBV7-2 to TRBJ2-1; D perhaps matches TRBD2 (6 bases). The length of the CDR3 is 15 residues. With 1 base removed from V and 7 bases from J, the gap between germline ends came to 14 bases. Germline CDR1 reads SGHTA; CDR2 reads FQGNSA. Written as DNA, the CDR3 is TGTGCCAGCAGCTTAGATTATGCGAGCGGGAATGAGCAGTTCTTC. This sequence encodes CASSLDYASGNEQFF.

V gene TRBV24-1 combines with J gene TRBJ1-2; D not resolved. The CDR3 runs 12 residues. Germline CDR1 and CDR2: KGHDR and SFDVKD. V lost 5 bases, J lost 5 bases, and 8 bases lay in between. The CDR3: CATSGAEYGYTF. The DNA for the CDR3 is TGTGCCACCAGTGGAGCAGAATATGGCTACACCTTC.

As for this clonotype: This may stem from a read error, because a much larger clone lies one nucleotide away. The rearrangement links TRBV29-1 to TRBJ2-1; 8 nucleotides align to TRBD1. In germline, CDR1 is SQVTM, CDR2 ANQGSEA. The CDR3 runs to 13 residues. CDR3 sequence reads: CSGKTGDRGEQFF. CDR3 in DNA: TGCAGTGGGAAGACAGGGGATAGGGGTGAGCAGTTCTTC.

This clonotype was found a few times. The CDR3 is CSVLGQGGYGYTF. CDR3 in DNA: TGCAGCGTTTTGGGACAGGGTGGCTATGGCTACACCTTC. The chain employs TRBV29-1 and TRBJ1-2; 9 positions match TRBD1. J lost 4 bases, V lost 5 bases, and 5 bases had no gene match. Germline assignment: CDR1 SQVTM and CDR2 ANQGSEA. This CDR3 contains 13 residues.

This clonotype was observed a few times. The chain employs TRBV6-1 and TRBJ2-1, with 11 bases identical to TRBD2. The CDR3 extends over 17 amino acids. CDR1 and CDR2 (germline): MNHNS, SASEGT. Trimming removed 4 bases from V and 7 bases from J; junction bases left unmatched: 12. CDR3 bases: TGTGCCAGCAGTGGCTCCGTAGCGGGGGGGCCACGGAATGAGCAGTTCTTC. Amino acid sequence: CASSGSVAGGPRNEQFF.

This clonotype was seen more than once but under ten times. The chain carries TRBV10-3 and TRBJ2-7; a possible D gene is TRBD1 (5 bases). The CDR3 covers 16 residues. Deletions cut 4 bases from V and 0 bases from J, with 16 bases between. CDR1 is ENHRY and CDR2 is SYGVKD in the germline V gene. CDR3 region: CAISAVRQGLSYEQYF. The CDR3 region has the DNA TGTGCCATCAGTGCTGTACGGCAGGGCCTCTCCTACGAGCAGTACTTC.

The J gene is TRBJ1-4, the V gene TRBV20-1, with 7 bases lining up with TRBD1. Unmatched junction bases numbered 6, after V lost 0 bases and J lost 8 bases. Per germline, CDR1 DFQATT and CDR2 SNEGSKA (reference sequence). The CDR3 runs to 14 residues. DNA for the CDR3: TGCAGTGCTAGAGATATCGGCAGGGGGGAAAAACTGTTTTTT. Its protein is CSARDIGRGEKLFF.

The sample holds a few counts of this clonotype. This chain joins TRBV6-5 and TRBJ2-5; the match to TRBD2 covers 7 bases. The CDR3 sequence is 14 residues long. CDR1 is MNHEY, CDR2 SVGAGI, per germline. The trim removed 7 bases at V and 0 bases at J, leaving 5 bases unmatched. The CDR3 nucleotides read TGTGCCAGCACCGATCTAGCGGACCAAGAGACCCAGTACTTC. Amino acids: CASTDLADQETQYF.

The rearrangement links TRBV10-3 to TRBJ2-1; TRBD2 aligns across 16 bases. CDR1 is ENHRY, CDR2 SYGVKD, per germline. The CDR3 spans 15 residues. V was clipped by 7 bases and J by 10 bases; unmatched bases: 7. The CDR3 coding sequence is TGTGCCATCACCGGGACTAGCGGGGGGGCGGAGGAGCAGTTCTTC. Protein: CAITGTSGGAEEQFF.

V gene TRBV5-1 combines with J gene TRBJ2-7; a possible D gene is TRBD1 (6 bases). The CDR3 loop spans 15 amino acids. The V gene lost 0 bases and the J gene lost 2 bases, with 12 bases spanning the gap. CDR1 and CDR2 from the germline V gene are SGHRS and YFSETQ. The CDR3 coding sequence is TGCGCCAGCAGCTTGGCCGGACAGCCAACCTACGAGCAGTACTTC. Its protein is CASSLAGQPTYEQYF.

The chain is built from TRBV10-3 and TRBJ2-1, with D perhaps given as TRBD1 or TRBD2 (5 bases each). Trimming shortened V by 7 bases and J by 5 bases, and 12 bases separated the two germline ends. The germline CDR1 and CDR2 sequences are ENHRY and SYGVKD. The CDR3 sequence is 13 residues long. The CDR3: CAIMGTVDNEQFF. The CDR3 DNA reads TGTGCCATCATGGGGACGGTTGACAATGAGCAGTTCTTC.

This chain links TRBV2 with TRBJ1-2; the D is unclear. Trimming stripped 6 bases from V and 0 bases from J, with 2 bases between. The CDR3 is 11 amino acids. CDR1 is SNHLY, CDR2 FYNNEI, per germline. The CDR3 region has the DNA TGTGCCAGCAGCGCTAACTATGGCTACACCTTC. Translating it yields CASSANYGYTF.

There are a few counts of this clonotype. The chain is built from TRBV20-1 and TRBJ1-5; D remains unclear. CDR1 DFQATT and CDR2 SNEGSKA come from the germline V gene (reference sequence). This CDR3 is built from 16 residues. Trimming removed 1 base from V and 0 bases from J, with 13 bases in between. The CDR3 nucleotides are TGCAGTGCTAGAGGCCCGGGATTCTATAGCAATCAGCCCCAGCATTTT. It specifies CSARGPGFYSNQPQHF.

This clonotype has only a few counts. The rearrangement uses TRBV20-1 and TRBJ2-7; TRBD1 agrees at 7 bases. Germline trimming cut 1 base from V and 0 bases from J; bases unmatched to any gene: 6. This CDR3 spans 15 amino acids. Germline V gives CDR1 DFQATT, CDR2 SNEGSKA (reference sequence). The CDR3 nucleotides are TGCAGTGCTAGAGTCGACAGGGACCCCTCCTACGAGCAGTACTTC. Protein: CSARVDRDPSYEQYF.

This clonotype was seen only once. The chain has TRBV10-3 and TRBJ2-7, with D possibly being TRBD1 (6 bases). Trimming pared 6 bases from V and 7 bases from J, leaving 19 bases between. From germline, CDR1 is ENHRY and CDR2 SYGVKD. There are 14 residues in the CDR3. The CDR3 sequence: CAISDWATQGEQYF. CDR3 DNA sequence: TGTGCCATCAGCGATTGGGCCACCCAGGGGGAGCAGTACTTC.

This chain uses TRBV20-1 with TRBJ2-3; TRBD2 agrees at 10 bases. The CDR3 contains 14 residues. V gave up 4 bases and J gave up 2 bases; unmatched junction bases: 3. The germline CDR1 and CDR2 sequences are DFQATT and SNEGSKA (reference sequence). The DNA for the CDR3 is TGCAGTGCTAAACTAGCGGGGAACACAGATACGCAGTATTTT. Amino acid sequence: CSAKLAGNTDTQYF.

CDR3 region: CASSLGTGYDQPQHF. The CDR3 DNA is TGTGCCAGCAGCTTAGGGACAGGGTATGATCAGCCCCAGCATTTT. This chain uses TRBV7-6 with TRBJ1-5; TRBD1 aligns across 8 bases. J was trimmed by 5 bases and V by 1 base; bases with no gene match: 4. The CDR3 is made up of 15 amino acids. Germline CDR1 is SGHVS and CDR2 is FNYEAQ.